A selection of T cell receptor beta chains follows, all from one sample in a study of OX40 agonist ivuxolimab in advanced cancers. TCRdb's table, derived via immunoSEQ multiplex PCR, lists solely in-frame clones and lacks some. The sample consists of 15,000 to 20,000 clones, less than 85% of them appearing once. Material: CD4+ or CD8+ T cells sorted from blood, obtained in a trial of the OX40 agonist ivuxolimab. The origin of the receptors is an adult with an advanced solid tumor such as melanoma, head and neck, liver or kidney cancer. Each CDR3 is given with its conserved first and last residue. Each record gives: J gene, clone size, D gene, V gene, CDR3 protein, CDR3 DNA. D genes are given only for firm matches. Clone size is shown for a subset of rows, as once, few, many or a class of expanded clone.

j_call: TRBJ2-7
clone_size: -
d_call: TRBD2
v_call: TRBV27
cdr3_aa: CASSPGLAGASYEQYF
cdr3_nt: TGTGCCAGCAGTCCGGGACTAGCGGGAGCTTCATACGAGCAGTACTTC

j_call: TRBJ1-2
clone_size: once
d_call: -
v_call: TRBV7-9
cdr3_aa: CASSLGNGYTF
cdr3_nt: TGTGCCAGCAGCTTAGGAAATGGCTACACCTTC

j_call: TRBJ2-7
clone_size: -
d_call: -
v_call: TRBV19
cdr3_aa: CASSSTVYEQYF
cdr3_nt: TGTGCCAGTAGTTCGACAGTATACGAGCAGTACTTC

j_call: TRBJ2-5
clone_size: -
d_call: -
v_call: TRBV10-3
cdr3_aa: CAISEGLVYSETQYF
cdr3_nt: TGTGCCATCAGTGAGGGTCTAGTTTATTCCGAGACCCAGTACTTC

j_call: TRBJ2-1
clone_size: -
d_call: -
v_call: TRBV27
cdr3_aa: CASSPGQAGEQFF
cdr3_nt: TGTGCCAGCAGTCCCGGGCAAGCTGGTGAGCAGTTCTTC

j_call: TRBJ2-3
clone_size: -
d_call: -
v_call: TRBV5-4
cdr3_aa: CASSLIPLGTQYF
cdr3_nt: TGTGCCAGCAGCTTGATCCCACTCGGTACGCAGTATTTT

j_call: TRBJ2-3
clone_size: -
d_call: TRBD1
v_call: TRBV29-1
cdr3_aa: CSVRTGLSDTQYF
cdr3_nt: TGCAGCGTTAGGACAGGGTTATCAGATACGCAGTATTTT

j_call: TRBJ1-5
clone_size: medium-sized
d_call: TRBD1
v_call: TRBV6-1
cdr3_aa: CASGEDRGSNQPQHF
cdr3_nt: TGTGCCAGCGGGGAAGACAGGGGAAGCAATCAGCCCCAGCATTTT

j_call: TRBJ2-5
clone_size: -
d_call: -
v_call: TRBV7-3
cdr3_aa: CASSLAALGETQYF
cdr3_nt: TGTGCCAGCAGCTTGGCGGCCCTGGGAGAGACCCAGTACTTC

j_call: TRBJ2-1
clone_size: -
d_call: -
v_call: TRBV4-1
cdr3_aa: CASSLARMDEQFF
cdr3_nt: TGCGCCAGCAGCCTAGCCAGGATGGATGAGCAGTTCTTC

j_call: TRBJ2-1
clone_size: -
d_call: -
v_call: TRBV4-2
cdr3_aa: CASSLRGTPDNNEQFF
cdr3_nt: TGTGCCAGCAGCTTACGCGGGACACCCGATAACAATGAGCAGTTCTTC

j_call: TRBJ2-7
clone_size: once
d_call: TRBD2
v_call: TRBV29-1
cdr3_aa: CSVVLAGESNEQYF
cdr3_nt: TGCAGCGTTGTACTAGCGGGAGAATCGAACGAGCAGTACTTC

j_call: TRBJ1-2
clone_size: -
d_call: TRBD1
v_call: TRBV11-2
cdr3_aa: CASSPWDSRNYGYTF
cdr3_nt: TGTGCCAGCAGCCCCTGGGACAGCCGTAACTATGGCTACACCTTC

j_call: TRBJ2-7
clone_size: -
d_call: -
v_call: TRBV7-2
cdr3_aa: CASSFIVGGSYEQYF
cdr3_nt: TGTGCCAGCAGCTTCATCGTCGGGGGCTCCTACGAGCAGTACTTC

j_call: TRBJ1-5
clone_size: -
d_call: TRBD1
v_call: TRBV19
cdr3_aa: CASSTQGQGRNQPQHF
cdr3_nt: TGTGCCAGTAGTACCCAAGGACAGGGGCGCAATCAGCCCCAGCATTTT

j_call: TRBJ2-7
clone_size: -
d_call: -
v_call: TRBV4-2
cdr3_aa: CASSQDPWDTYEQYF
cdr3_nt: TGTGCCAGCAGCCAAGACCCCTGGGACACCTACGAGCAGTACTTC

j_call: TRBJ2-2
clone_size: -
d_call: TRBD2
v_call: TRBV5-6
cdr3_aa: CASSLGLRPGELFF
cdr3_nt: TGTGCCAGCAGCCTGGGACTACGTCCCGGGGAGCTGTTTTTT

j_call: TRBJ2-1
clone_size: -
d_call: TRBD2
v_call: TRBV6-6
cdr3_aa: CASSSLAGGGEQFF
cdr3_nt: TGTGCCAGCAGCTCTCTAGCGGGGGGTGGCGAGCAGTTCTTC

j_call: TRBJ2-1
clone_size: once
d_call: TRBD2
v_call: TRBV27
cdr3_aa: CASSLSAGETYNEQFF
cdr3_nt: TGTGCCAGCAGTTTATCTGCGGGGGAGACATACAATGAGCAGTTCTTC

j_call: TRBJ2-7
clone_size: -
d_call: TRBD1
v_call: TRBV7-9
cdr3_aa: CASSRTGVANEQYF
cdr3_nt: TGTGCCAGCAGCCGGACAGGAGTGGCTAACGAGCAGTACTTC